This TCR beta chain appears in the sequencing data of a study of IL-17A CD8 T cells in psoriatic arthritis synovium. Regarding the complete study: The goal of the study was to characterize the phenotype, molecular profile and function of synovial IL-17A+CD8+ T cells in the pathogenesis of psoriatic arthritis.

As regards this clone: Its binding antigen is unknown. No clone much larger than this one lies a single base away; base qualities are absent.

Paper-wide results and their limitations: Although over 5% of the repertoire was occupied by some individual clones, most synovial CD8+ subsets remained polyclonal. Cells came from synovial fluid rather than synovial tissue, since no psoriatic arthritis synovial tissue samples were available. Only a few patients were covered by TCR sequencing, and this limited sample size was acknowledged by the authors. In a couple of patients, many Tc17 clones were found to be shared with the synovial Tc1 population, resulting in Morisita overlap indices above 0.75.

From the cysteine through the phenylalanine, the CDR3 covers 15 amino acids. This entry keeps only the CDR3 DNA: 45 bases, framed from base 1. After DNA extraction (Qiagen), TCRbeta V-D-J rearrangements were amplified in a bias-controlled manner and then sequenced at high throughput (immunoSEQ; Adaptive Biotech). The paper's data handling went like this. Productive sequences were analyzed at sequence level using the immunoSEQ Analyzer platform. Clonality was calculated as 1 minus Pielou's evenness, with values ranging from 0 (highly polyclonal) to 1 (monoclonal). Repertoire overlap between subsets was quantified with the Morisita index, from 0 (no similarity) to 1 (complete similarity). TCRdb took over this immuneACCESS table, retaining in-frame rearrangements with V and J assigned. Such tables are incomplete; in checked studies, under half of the missing clones stem from an unresolved V gene, and the remainder is unexplained. The DNA was the basis for D and trimming; V, J and clone size are from that table. The sample records some 2,400 clones, approximately 70% of which are singletons. The biggest ten clones account for roughly 16% of the sample.

CD3+ T cells were isolated magnetically, stimulated for around 1.5 hours with PMA and ionomycin, and then labeled using IL-17A and IFNgamma cytokine secretion assays. Synovial fluid effusions were aspirated from the actively inflamed joints of patients with psoriatic arthritis. For each patient, synovial fluid served as the source from which three memory CD8+ T cell populations were isolated by sorting: Tc1 cells (IL-17A-IFNgamma+), Tc17 cells (IL-17A+) and the bulk memory fraction, allowing their TCR repertoires to be compared. The Classification of Psoriatic Arthritis Study Group (CASPAR) criteria were met by the psoriatic arthritis patients. After counterstaining with viability dye plus anti-CD3, CD8, CD14 and CD4 antibodies, the cytokine-secreting cells were sorted on a BD FACSAria. TCRbeta sequencing was performed on sorted synovial fluid CD8+ T cell subsets from a few patients with psoriatic arthritis. Synovial fluid mononuclear cells were isolated using Lymphoprep and were cryopreserved in liquid nitrogen prior to use. Around 52% fetal calf serum and roughly 10% dimethyl sulfoxide were contained in the cryopreservation medium.

The rearranged chain carries TRBV21-1 and TRBJ1-2. TRBV21-1 is designated a pseudogene. The receptor was isolated from a human donor with psoriatic arthritis. The sample taken for sequencing was IFN-gamma+ CD8+ T cells from synovial fluid. The cell subset or site label on this specimen signifies: IL-17A-IFNgamma+ memory CD8+ (Tc1) cells. The CDR3 region reads CASSKGQRGVYGYTF. In nucleotides, the sequence is TGTGCCAGCAGCAAAGGACAAAGGGGGGTCTATGGCTACACCTTC.